The rows below give T cell receptor beta chains drawn from one sample of a study of cytomegalovirus exposure and HLA in healthy donors. Clones were sequenced by immunoSEQ multiplex PCR, and TCRdb holds only the in-frame ones, with some missing. The data show tens of thousands of clones, with around 90% seen just once and about 2.2% held by the top ten. Material for sequencing was PBMCs. The receptors were sampled from a man aged 25 to 45 in good health and CMV-seronegative. Each CDR3 is given with its conserved first and last residue. The D gene is left open where the match is weak. The size entry is marked missing in some rows and otherwise reads once, few, many or a size class.

abundance,v_gene,d_gene,j_gene,CDR3nt,CDR3aa
NA,TRBV6-6,TRBD2,TRBJ2-3,TGTGCCAGCAGAGATAGCGGGGGGGCCACAGATACGCAGTATTTT,CASRDSGGATDTQYF
once,TRBV11-1,TRBD1,TRBJ1-6,TGTGCCAGCAGCCACCCGGGACAGGGGGCGAGGAATTCACCCCTCCACTTT,CASSHPGQGARNSPLHF
NA,TRBV5-1,TRBD1,TRBJ1-1,TGCGCCAGCAGCTCGGGACAGGCCTTTAACACTGAAGCTTTCTTT,CASSSGQAFNTEAFF
NA,TRBV2,TRBD1,TRBJ2-7,TGTGCCAGCAGAACACAGGGGGCCGGGACCTACGAGCAGTACTTC,CASRTQGAGTYEQYF
NA,TRBV6-6,TRBD1,TRBJ2-3,TGTGCCAGCAGACGACAGGGGGTCGCCGATACGCAGTATTTT,CASRRQGVADTQYF
NA,TRBV19,TRBD2,TRBJ2-1,TGTGCCAGTACCCCAGTTGGGCGGGGGGCCCATGAGCAGTTCTTC,CASTPVGRGAHEQFF
NA,TRBV19,TRBD2,TRBJ2-5,TGTGCCAGTAGTGCGCGGCAGCGGGAGGGCCGGGAGACCCAGTACTTC,CASSARQREGRETQYF
NA,TRBV25-1,TRBD1,TRBJ2-5,TGTGCCAGCAGTGAATCGGACAGGGGGCTTGGAGAGACCCAGTACTTC,CASSESDRGLGETQYF
NA,TRBV7-9,NA,TRBJ2-2,TGTGCCAGCAGCTCCTTCACCGGGGAGCTGTTTTTT,CASSSFTGELFF
NA,TRBV18,TRBD2,TRBJ2-1,TGTGCCAGCTCACCACCGATGGTTAGCGGGAGTAATTATTGGAGTGAGCAGTTCTTC,CASSPPMVSGSNYWSEQFF
NA,TRBV6-1,TRBD1,TRBJ1-1,TGTGCCAGCAGTTTCCGGACAGGGAACACTGAAGCTTTCTTT,CASSFRTGNTEAFF
NA,TRBV6-6,TRBD1,TRBJ1-5,TGTGCCAGCACCCACGACAGGGTCAATCAGCCCCAGCATTTT,CASTHDRVNQPQHF
few,TRBV6-4,NA,TRBJ2-7,TGTGCCAGCAGTGACTCGGGGCGTCAACAGCAGTACTTC,CASSDSGRQQQYF
NA,TRBV11-2,TRBD2,TRBJ2-3,TGTGCCAGCAGCTTAGCTAGCGGGGGGGGCACAGATACGCAGTATTTT,CASSLASGGGTDTQYF
NA,TRBV6-5,TRBD1,TRBJ1-2,TGTGCCAGCAGCCCGGGACAGACGTTCTATGGCTACACCTTC,CASSPGQTFYGYTF
NA,TRBV18,NA,TRBJ2-5,TGTGCCAGCTCACAACAGACGGTACAAGAGACCCAGTACTTC,CASSQQTVQETQYF
few,TRBV30,NA,TRBJ1-2,TGTGCCTGGAGTGTAGGGGATAACTATGGCTACACCTTC,CAWSVGDNYGYTF
NA,TRBV19,NA,TRBJ2-3,TGTGCCAGTAGTATTCGGGATACGCAGTATTTT,CASSIRDTQYF
once,TRBV6-1,TRBD1,TRBJ1-1,TGTGCCAGCAGTGAAAGGGACAGGGTGATGGGCACTGAAGCTTTCTTT,CASSERDRVMGTEAFF
NA,TRBV29-1,TRBD1,TRBJ2-3,TGCAGCGTGGAGACAGGGGGCGAGGGAGATACGCAGTATTTT,CSVETGGEGDTQYF
NA,TRBV27,TRBD1,TRBJ1-2,TGTGCCAGCGCGCAGGGGGCTAATGGCTACACCTTC,CASAQGANGYTF
NA,TRBV7-9,NA,TRBJ2-7,TGTGCCAGCAGCTTCCTGGGGGGTTCGGCCTACGAGCAGTACTTC,CASSFLGGSAYEQYF
NA,TRBV6-6,NA,TRBJ2-5,TGTGCCAGCAGTTACTCGGGCGGGGACCAAGAGACCCAGTACTTC,CASSYSGGDQETQYF
NA,TRBV7-2,NA,TRBJ2-7,TGTGCCAGCAGCTTAGCGGGCAATTCGCCTCCGTACTTC,CASSLAGNSPPYF
NA,TRBV6-1,NA,TRBJ1-2,TGTGCCAGCTCTGAAAGTAGGCGGGGCTACACCTTC,CASSESRRGYTF
NA,TRBV6-4,TRBD1,TRBJ1-1,TGTGCCAGCACCCAGGACAGGGAATCTACTGAAGCTTTCTTT,CASTQDRESTEAFF